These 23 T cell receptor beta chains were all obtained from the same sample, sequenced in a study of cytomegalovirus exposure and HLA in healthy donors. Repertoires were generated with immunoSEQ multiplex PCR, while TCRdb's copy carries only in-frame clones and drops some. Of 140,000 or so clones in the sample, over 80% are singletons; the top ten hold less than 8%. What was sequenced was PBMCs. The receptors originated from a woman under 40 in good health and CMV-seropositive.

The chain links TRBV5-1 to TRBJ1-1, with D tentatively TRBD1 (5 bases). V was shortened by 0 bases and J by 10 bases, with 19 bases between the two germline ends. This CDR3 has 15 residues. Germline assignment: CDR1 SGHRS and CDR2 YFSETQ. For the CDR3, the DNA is TGCGCCAGCAGCTTGGAGGGCAGGGCCCAGACCTTAGCTTTCTTT. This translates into CASSLEGRAQTLAFF. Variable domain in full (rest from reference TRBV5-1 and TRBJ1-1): KAGVTQTPRYLIKTRGQQVTLSCSPISGHRSVSWYQQTPGQGLQFLFEYFSETQRNKGNFPGRFSGRQFSNSRSEMNVSTLELGDSALYLCASSLEGRAQTLAFFGQGTRLTVV.

The DNA of the CDR3 is TGCGCCAGCAGCTTGGACAGAACGAACACTGAAGCTTTCTTT. As protein: CASSLDRTNTEAFF. The chain has TRBV5-1 and TRBJ1-1, with D uncertain. CDR3 length equals 14 residues. Germline V CDR1 and CDR2: SGHRS, YFSETQ. Between the trimmed V and J ends, which lost 0 bases and 1 base, there was a span of 7 bases.

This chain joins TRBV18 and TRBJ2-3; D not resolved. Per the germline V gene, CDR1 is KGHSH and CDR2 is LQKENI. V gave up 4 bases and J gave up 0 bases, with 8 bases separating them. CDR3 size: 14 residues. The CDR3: CASSRAASTDTQYF. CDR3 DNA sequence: TGTGCCAGCTCACGGGCAGCTAGCACAGATACGCAGTATTTT.

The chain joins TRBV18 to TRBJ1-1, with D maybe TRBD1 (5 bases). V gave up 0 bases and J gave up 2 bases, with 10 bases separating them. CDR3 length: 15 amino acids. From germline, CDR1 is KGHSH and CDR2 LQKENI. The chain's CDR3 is CASSPPGGLNTEAFF. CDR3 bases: TGTGCCAGCTCACCACCGGGGGGTCTTAACACTGAAGCTTTCTTT.

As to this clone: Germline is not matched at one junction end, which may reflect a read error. CDR3 protein: CASSGTRTAEF. The CDR3, as DNA: TGTGCCAGCAGTGGCACGCGGACAGCCGAATTC. This rearrangement joins TRBV6-1 to TRBJ2-7; D is possibly TRBD1 (6 bases). Per germline, CDR1 MNHNS and CDR2 SASEGT. CDR3 length equals 11 residues.

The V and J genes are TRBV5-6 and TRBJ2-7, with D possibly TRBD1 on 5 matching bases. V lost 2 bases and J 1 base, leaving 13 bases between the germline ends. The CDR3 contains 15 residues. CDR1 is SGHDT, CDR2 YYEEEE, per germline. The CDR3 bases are TGTGCCAGCAGCTTACGCCTGGCAGGGTCCTACGAGCAGTACTTC. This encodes CASSLRLAGSYEQYF.

CDR3: CASRLRTGWETQYF. Written as DNA, the CDR3 is TGTGCCAGCAGACTACGGACAGGCTGGGAGACCCAGTACTTC. The chain is built from TRBV6-5 and TRBJ2-5; 7 nucleotides match TRBD1. V was pared by 6 bases and J by 5 bases, with 9 bases of the junction left unmatched. CDR1 is MNHEY, CDR2 SVGAGI, per germline. There are 14 residues in the CDR3.

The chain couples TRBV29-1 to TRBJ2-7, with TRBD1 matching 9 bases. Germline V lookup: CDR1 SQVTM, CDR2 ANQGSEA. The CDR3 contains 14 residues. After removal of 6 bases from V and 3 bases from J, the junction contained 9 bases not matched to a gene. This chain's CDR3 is CSVIRDRVDYEQYF. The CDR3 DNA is TGCAGCGTCATCCGGGACAGGGTAGACTACGAGCAGTACTTC.

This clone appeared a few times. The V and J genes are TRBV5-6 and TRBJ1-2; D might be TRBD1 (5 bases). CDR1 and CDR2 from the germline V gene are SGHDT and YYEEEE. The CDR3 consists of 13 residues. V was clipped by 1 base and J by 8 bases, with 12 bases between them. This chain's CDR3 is CASSLWGYGGYTF. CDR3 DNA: TGTGCCAGCAGCTTGTGGGGCTACGGGGGCTACACCTTC.

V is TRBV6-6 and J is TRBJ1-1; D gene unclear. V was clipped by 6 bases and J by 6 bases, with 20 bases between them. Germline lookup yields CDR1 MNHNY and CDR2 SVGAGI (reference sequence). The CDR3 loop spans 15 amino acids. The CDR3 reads CASRTAGRGVAEAFF. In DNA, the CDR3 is TGTGCCAGCAGGACTGCAGGCCGCGGGGTGGCTGAAGCTTTCTTT.

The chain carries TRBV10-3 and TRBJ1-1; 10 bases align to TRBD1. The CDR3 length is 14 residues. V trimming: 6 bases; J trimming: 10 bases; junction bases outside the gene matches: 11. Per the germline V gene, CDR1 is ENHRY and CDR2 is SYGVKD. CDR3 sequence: CAISFPGQGTGAFF. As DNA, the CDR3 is TGTGCCATCAGCTTCCCGGGACAGGGGACCGGAGCTTTCTTT.

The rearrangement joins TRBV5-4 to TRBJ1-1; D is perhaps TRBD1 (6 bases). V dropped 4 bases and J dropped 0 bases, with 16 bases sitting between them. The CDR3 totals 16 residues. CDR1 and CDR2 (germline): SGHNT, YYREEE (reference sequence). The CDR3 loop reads CASSPRGLLLNTEAFF. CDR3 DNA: TGTGCCAGCAGCCCCAGGGGCCTTCTTTTGAACACTGAAGCTTTCTTT.

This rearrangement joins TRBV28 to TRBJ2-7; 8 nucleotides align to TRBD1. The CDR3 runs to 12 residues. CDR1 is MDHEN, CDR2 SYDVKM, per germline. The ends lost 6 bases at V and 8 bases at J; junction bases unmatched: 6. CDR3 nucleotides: TGTGCCAGCAGCGCCAGGACAGGGAAGCAGTACTTC. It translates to CASSARTGKQYF.

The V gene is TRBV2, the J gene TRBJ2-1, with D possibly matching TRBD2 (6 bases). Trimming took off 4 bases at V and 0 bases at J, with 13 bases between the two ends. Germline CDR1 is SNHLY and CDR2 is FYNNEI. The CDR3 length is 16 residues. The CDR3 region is CASSGNSGSSYNEQFF. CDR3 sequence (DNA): TGTGCCAGCAGTGGGAATAGCGGAAGCTCCTACAATGAGCAGTTCTTC.

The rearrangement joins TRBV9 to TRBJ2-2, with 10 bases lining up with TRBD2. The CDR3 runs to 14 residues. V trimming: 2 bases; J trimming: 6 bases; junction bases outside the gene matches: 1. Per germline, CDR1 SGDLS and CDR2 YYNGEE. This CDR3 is CASSVGLASGELFF. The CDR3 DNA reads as TGTGCCAGCAGCGTGGGACTAGCGTCCGGGGAGCTGTTTTTT.

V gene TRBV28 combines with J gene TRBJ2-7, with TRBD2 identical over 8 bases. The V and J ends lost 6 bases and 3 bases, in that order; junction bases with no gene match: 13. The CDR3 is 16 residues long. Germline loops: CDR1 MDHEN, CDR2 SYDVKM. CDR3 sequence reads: CASRTGAVAGIYEQYF. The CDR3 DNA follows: TGTGCCAGCAGGACCGGGGCAGTAGCGGGAATCTACGAGCAGTACTTC.

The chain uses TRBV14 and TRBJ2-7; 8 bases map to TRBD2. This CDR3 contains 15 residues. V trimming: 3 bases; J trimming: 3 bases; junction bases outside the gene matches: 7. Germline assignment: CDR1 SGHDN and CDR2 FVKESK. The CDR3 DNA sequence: TGTGCCAGCAGCCACGTCCCTAGCGGGCGCTACGAGCAGTACTTC. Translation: CASSHVPSGRYEQYF. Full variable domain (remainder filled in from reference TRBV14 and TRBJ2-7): EAGVTQFPSHSVIEKGQTVTLRCDPISGHDNLYWYRRVMGKEIKFLLHFVKESKQDESGMPNNRFLAERTGGTYSTLKVQPAELEDSGVYFCASSHVPSGRYEQYFGPGTRLTVT.

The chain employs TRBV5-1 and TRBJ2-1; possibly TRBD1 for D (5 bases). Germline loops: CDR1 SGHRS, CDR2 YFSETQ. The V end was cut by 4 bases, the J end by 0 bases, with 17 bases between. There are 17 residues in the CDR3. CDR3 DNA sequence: TGCGCCAGCAGCCATACGAAGGTAGGGGACTCCTACAATGAGCAGTTCTTC. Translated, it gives CASSHTKVGDSYNEQFF.

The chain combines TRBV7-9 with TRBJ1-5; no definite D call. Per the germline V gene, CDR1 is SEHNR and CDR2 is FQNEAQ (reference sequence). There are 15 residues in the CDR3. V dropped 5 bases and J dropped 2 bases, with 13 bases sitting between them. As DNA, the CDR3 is TGTGCCAGCAGCGACGAAACAGTCGGCAATCAGCCCCAGCATTTT. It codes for CASSDETVGNQPQHF.

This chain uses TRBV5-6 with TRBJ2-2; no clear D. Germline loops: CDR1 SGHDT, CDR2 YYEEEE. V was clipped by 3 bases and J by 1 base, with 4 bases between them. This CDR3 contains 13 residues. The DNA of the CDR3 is TGTGCCAGCAGCTCCCAGAACACCGGGGAGCTGTTTTTT. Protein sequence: CASSSQNTGELFF.

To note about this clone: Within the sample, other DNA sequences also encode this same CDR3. CDR3 in amino acids: CASSLGGGPQETQYF. In nucleotides, the CDR3 is TGTGCCAGCAGTTTAGGGGGGGGCCCCCAAGAGACCCAGTACTTC. The V call is TRBV27, the J call TRBJ2-5; weak D call: TRBD2 (7 bases). The V and J ends lost 2 bases and 1 base respectively, with 11 bases between them. The CDR3 covers 15 residues. CDR1 MNHEY and CDR2 SMNVEV come from the germline V gene (reference sequence).

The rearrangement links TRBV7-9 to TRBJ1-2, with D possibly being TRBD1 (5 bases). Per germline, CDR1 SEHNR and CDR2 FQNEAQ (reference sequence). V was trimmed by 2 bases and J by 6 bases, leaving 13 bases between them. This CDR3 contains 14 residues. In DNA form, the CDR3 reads TGTGCCAGCAGCTTATATGGGGTAGGGGATGGCTACACCTTC. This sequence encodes CASSLYGVGDGYTF.

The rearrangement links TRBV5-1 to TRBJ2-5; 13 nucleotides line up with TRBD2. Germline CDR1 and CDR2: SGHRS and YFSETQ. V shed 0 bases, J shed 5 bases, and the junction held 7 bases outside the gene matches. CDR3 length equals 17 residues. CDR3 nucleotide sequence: TGCGCCAGCAGCTTGGCTACTAGCGGGGGGGCCGGGGAGACCCAGTACTTC. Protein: CASSLATSGGAGETQYF.